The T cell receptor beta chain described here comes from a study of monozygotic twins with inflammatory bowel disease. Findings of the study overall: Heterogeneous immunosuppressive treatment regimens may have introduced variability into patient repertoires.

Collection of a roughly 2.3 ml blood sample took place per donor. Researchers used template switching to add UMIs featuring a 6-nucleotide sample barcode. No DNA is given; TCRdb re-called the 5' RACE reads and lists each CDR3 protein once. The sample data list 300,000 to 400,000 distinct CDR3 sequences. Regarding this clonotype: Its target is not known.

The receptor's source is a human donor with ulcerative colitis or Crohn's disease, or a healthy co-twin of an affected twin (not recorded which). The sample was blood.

The chain's CDR3 is CASADREYNEQFF. The chain joins TRBV5-1 to TRBJ2-1; TCRdb gives TRBD1 as the D gene, but with no DNA this cannot be confirmed. This CDR3 comprises 13 residues. CDR1 and CDR2 from the germline V gene are SGHRS and YFSETQ.